Below, one TCR beta chain is given with its context. This clonotype was seen a handful of times. Its cognate antigen has yet to be identified. No much larger clone exists at a distance of one base, and base qualities are not known. Amplification of TCR beta CDR3 regions was carried out from RNA transcripts. A first-round RT-PCR of the TCR CDR3 used the HTBI primer set with the Qiagen OneStep RT-PCR kit. Libraries were constructed in a second round of multiplex PCR, after which size selection and purification were performed. Libraries were sequenced paired-end with 100 bp reads on an Illumina HiSeq2000. Turning to the authors' computational methods: SOAPnuke was used to process the raw data, throwing out any read that contained adapters or uncalled bases, had a mean Phred below 15, or lacked an exact constant-primer or identifier match. High-quality paired reads were merged using COPE v1.2.5, and each unique nucleotide sequence was defined as a clonotype. MiTCR v1.1 was used to align the clonotypes against IMGT TRBV, TRBD and TRBJ reference segments. The analysis included only V-J combinations with a frequency above 0.0001, which together covered 99.2% of the repertoires. A TCS score was defined as the ratio of F50 (clonal expansion) to E x V (chaos), with BLOSUM62-based TCRdist applied between CDR3 peptides within each V-J. Welch's t-statistics and random forest reduced 450 to 600 V-J features to under 15, which were used in a naive Bayes classifier (R e1071). TCRdb reran the public reads through fastp at Q25 and MiXCR, keeping productive beta chains. Rows matching on CDR3 protein sequence are summarized as one entry with the most common DNA and genes. The V and J calls here are based on TCRdb, not the publication. Here the sample has fewer than 650,000 distinct CDR3 sequences; around 13% occur a single time. More than 11% of the sample lies in the top ten.

Stable Graves' hyperthyroidism was defined as no progression to ophthalmopathy during 18 months of follow-up. Hyperthyroidism patients were newly diagnosed, with disease duration under 2 months, and aged 18 to 65 years. Patients with uncontrolled infections, other autoimmune diseases, pregnancy or lactation were excluded. Diagnoses were based on clinical symptoms, serum thyroxine and TRAb, thyroid ultrasound and orbital computed tomography. PBMCs were isolated from about 10 ml of fresh peripheral blood by Ficoll-Paque density gradient centrifugation. Total RNA was extracted with Trizol reagent, and quality was checked on an Agilent 2100 Bioanalyzer. Measured from the cysteine to the phenylalanine, the CDR3 is 12 residues long. CDR3 DNA is the only sequence kept; it has 36 bases, read in frame from the first base. The germline V gene (reference sequence) yields DFQATT for CDR1 and SNEGSKA for CDR2. V gives up 0 bases and J gives up 6 bases, and the segment between their germline ends measures 6 bases.

This specimen belongs to a study of T cells in Graves' hyperthyroidism and ophthalmopathy (dated by TCRdb to the late 2010s). With regard to the full study: Peripheral blood was collected at initial diagnosis, before any treatment. In about six Graves' hyperthyroidism patients, the study also compared T-cell repertoires from thyroid tissue with T-cell repertoires from blood. For training and testing, the 100 or so patients in the discovery cohort were randomly divided in a 7:3 ratio. According to the paper, TCR Vbeta CDR3 sequencing was carried out on more than 120 peripheral blood samples, which came from under 50 ophthalmopathy, 75 or so hyperthyroidism and around 17 progressor patients. After sampling, hyperthyroidism patients received methimazole starting at 30 mg daily, and ophthalmopathy patients received high-dose intravenous methylprednisolone. A discovery cohort of approximately 97 patients, roughly 40 with Graves' ophthalmopathy and roughly 59 with stable Graves' hyperthyroidism, was used to find distinguishing TCR V-J signatures. Prospective prediction of ophthalmopathy was tested in an independent validation cohort consisting of about 20 hyperthyroidism patients and over 15 patients who later progressed to ophthalmopathy.

Beyond this particular receptor, the publication reports: A 13 V-J signature model separated ophthalmopathy from stable hyperthyroidism, with roughly 88% sensitivity and about 81% specificity in cross-validation and 80%/75% in testing. No statistical method was used to fix the sample size in advance, and group allocation was not hidden from the investigators. In validation, the model predicted progression to ophthalmopathy with 60% to 71% sensitivity and around 72% specificity, a median of approximately 6.7 months before onset. Most expanded thyroid clonotypes (frequency above 0.001) were also detected in blood, a finding suggesting that blood repertoires may reflect thyroid immune responses.

The clonotype comes from a woman in her thirties or forties with Graves' hyperthyroidism. The chain joins TRBV20-1 to TRBJ1-5; a tentative D call is TRBD1 (5 bases match). Sequencing input: blood. The CDR3 reads CSARDRAQPQHF. The DNA sequence is given as TGCAGTGCTAGAGACAGGGCTCAGCCCCAGCATTTT.